The next 20 T cell receptor beta chains were all read from a single sample in a study of T cells after yellow fever vaccination. TCRdb reprocessed the 5' RACE reads with MiXCR, giving one entry per CDR3 protein. The table lists about 240,000 distinct CDR3 sequences, roughly 7.2% of them singletons. Specimen: CD4+ T cells sorted from PBMCs, collected 15 days after the yellow fever booster vaccination. These receptors came from a man aged 25 to 45 who received the YFV17D yellow fever vaccine.

This clonotype was observed a handful of times. CDR3 in DNA: TGCAGTGCTACCTCGGGGGCCCAACAGGGGGTCTCCTACGAGCAGTACTTC. This codes for CSATSGAQQGVSYEQYF. V is TRBV20-1 and J is TRBJ2-7; 8 bases agree with TRBD1. This CDR3 region has 17 residues. The germline CDR1 and CDR2 sequences are DFQATT and SNEGSKA (reference sequence). With 4 bases clipped from V and 0 bases from J, the junction kept 14 bases outside the gene matches.

The genes are TRBV12-3 or TRBV12-4 and TRBJ1-5, with D unresolved. The CDR3 runs to 12 residues. Trimming took off 3 bases at V and 10 bases at J, with 10 bases between the two ends. The CDR3 loop is CASSFRPGPQHF. The CDR3 region has the DNA TGTGCCAGCAGTTTTAGACCCGGACCCCAGCATTTT.

The chain recombines TRBV29-1 with TRBJ2-1, with D unclear. The CDR3 contains 16 residues. Looked up from germline, CDR1 is SQVTM and CDR2 is ANQGSEA. The V and J ends lost 7 bases and 0 bases respectively, with 19 bases between them. The CDR3 loop is CSAIGSDGSSYNEQFF. CDR3 nucleotides: TGCAGCGCCATCGGTTCGGACGGCAGCTCCTACAATGAGCAGTTCTTC.

This clonotype was seen a handful of times. V is TRBV5-1 and J is TRBJ2-1; 7 bases fit TRBD1. V trimming: 3 bases; J trimming: 6 bases; junction bases outside the gene matches: 6. This CDR3 has 14 residues. Germline CDR1 SGHRS, CDR2 YFSETQ. CDR3 nucleotides: TGCGCCAGCAGCTGGGACAGTGTTAGCAATGAGCAGTTCTTC. Encoded protein: CASSWDSVSNEQFF. The entire variable domain, with the rest obtained from reference TRBV5-1 and TRBJ2-1, is as follows: KAGVTQTPRYLIKTRGQQVTLSCSPISGHRSVSWYQQTPGQGLQFLFEYFSETQRNKGNFPGRFSGRQFSNSRSEMNVSTLELGDSALYLCASSWDSVSNEQFFGPGTRLTVL.

V gene TRBV20-1 combines with J gene TRBJ2-3; TRBD2 aligns across 12 bases. Germline loops: CDR1 DFQATT, CDR2 SNEGSKA (reference sequence). The CDR3 extends over 14 amino acids. The trim removed 6 bases at V and 4 bases at J, leaving 5 bases unmatched. The CDR3 reads CSAPTSGSSDTQYF. CDR3 DNA sequence: TGCAGTGCCCCGACTAGCGGGAGCTCAGATACGCAGTATTTT.

This chain joins TRBV7-9 and TRBJ2-7, with D possibly TRBD2 on 7 matching bases. The CDR3 length is 15 residues. CDR1 is SEHNR, CDR2 FQNEAQ, per germline (reference sequence). Trimming took 5 bases from V and 5 from J, leaving 19 bases between them. CDR3 region: CASSTGRGGWNEQYF. In DNA form, the CDR3 reads TGTGCCAGCAGCACTGGCAGGGGAGGGTGGAACGAGCAGTACTTC.

This clonotype was detected many times. This sequence joins TRBV7-2 and TRBJ2-1, with D perhaps matching TRBD2 (5 bases). Germline assignment: CDR1 SGHTA and CDR2 FQGNSA. With 7 bases removed from V and 0 bases from J, the gap between germline ends came to 13 bases. The CDR3 covers 15 residues. CDR3 region: CASTWTSGSYNEQFF. The CDR3 region has the DNA TGTGCCAGCACCTGGACTTCTGGCTCCTACAATGAGCAGTTCTTC.

At least ten counts were recorded for this clonotype. The chain links TRBV4-1 to TRBJ2-4, with 7 bases lining up with TRBD2. Trimming took 1 base from V and 0 from J; bases not matched to a gene: 6. Germline CDR1 and CDR2: MGHRA and YSYEKL. This CDR3 is built from 17 residues. In DNA form, the CDR3 reads TGCGCCAGCAGCCAAGCGTCTAGCGGATTAGCCAAAAACATTCAGTACTTC. Its translation: CASSQASSGLAKNIQYF.

The J gene is TRBJ2-3, the V gene TRBV6-1, with TRBD2 identical over 14 bases. The CDR3 length is 18 residues. The germline V gene has CDR1 MNHNS and CDR2 SASEGT. The V segment lost 6 bases and the J segment 0 bases; nucleotides outside the gene matches: 8. As DNA, the CDR3 is TGTGCCAGCAGCCGTCGACTAGCGGGAGGGCCGAGCACAGATACGCAGTATTTT. Protein: CASSRRLAGGPSTDTQYF.

The sample holds many counts of this clonotype. The rearrangement joins TRBV12-3 or TRBV12-4 to TRBJ2-3, with TRBD1 matching over 11 bases. With V trimmed by 5 bases and J by 3 bases, 4 bases remained unmatched. The CDR3 contains 15 residues. The CDR3 here is CASSHRDRGTDTQYF. CDR3 nucleotides: TGTGCCAGCAGTCACCGGGACAGGGGGACAGATACGCAGTATTTT.

This clonotype was counted a few times. The rearrangement joins TRBV21-1 to TRBJ2-1; the table assigns TRBD2, which was not confirmed against the DNA. TRBV21-1 is assigned pseudogene status. There are 21 residues in the CDR3. CDR3 residues: CASSKLGSDRTSGIVFDEQFF. The CDR3 DNA follows: TGTGCCAGCAGCAAGTTGGGGTCGGATAGGACTAGCGGGATCGTTTTCGATGAGCAGTTCTTC.

The rearrangement links TRBV7-7 to TRBJ2-3; TRBD2 aligns across 7 bases. Germline assignment: CDR1 SSHAT and CDR2 FNYEAQ (reference sequence). The CDR3 length is 14 residues. Trimming cost V 11 bases and J 6 bases; bases outside gene matches: 14. The CDR3 sequence is CASLEVGGPDTQYF. The CDR3 nucleotides read TGTGCCTCCCTCGAGGTGGGAGGGCCCGATACGCAGTATTTT.

The V gene is TRBV20-1, the J gene TRBJ2-3; D gene unclear. This CDR3 has 15 residues. Germline V CDR1 and CDR2: DFQATT, SNEGSKA (reference sequence). Trimming took 3 bases from V and 0 from J, leaving 13 bases between them. The CDR3 spells CSARDGGTSTDTQYF. CDR3 nucleotide sequence: TGCAGTGCTAGGGACGGCGGTACTAGCACAGATACGCAGTATTTT.

This clonotype has more than one count but fewer than ten. The chain joins TRBV10-3 to TRBJ2-2, with 7 nucleotides matching TRBD1. Germline assignment: CDR1 ENHRY and CDR2 SYGVKD. CDR3 length: 16 residues. V lost 2 bases, J lost 0 bases, and 3 bases stayed unmatched. This chain's CDR3 is CAISEGRGSNTGELFF. CDR3 in DNA: TGTGCCATCAGTGAGGGCAGGGGGTCGAACACCGGGGAGCTGTTTTTT.

There are many counts of this clonotype. The DNA for the CDR3 is TGCAGCGTTGATGAGGGTTTAACAGATACGCAGTATTTT. Amino acids: CSVDEGLTDTQYF. The genes are TRBV29-1 and TRBJ2-3, with a tentative D call TRBD2 (5 bases). The germline CDR1 and CDR2 sequences are SQVTM and ANQGSEA. V lost 3 bases and J lost 3, with 10 bases in between. This CDR3 contains 13 residues.

In this sample, this clonotype turned up many times. The chain combines TRBV6-5 with TRBJ2-5; tentatively, D is TRBD1 or TRBD2 (5 bases each). The germline V and J ends were trimmed by 8 bases and 5 bases, with 12 bases remaining between them. Germline V gene lookup returns CDR1 MNHEY and CDR2 SVGAGI. The CDR3 totals 12 residues. The CDR3 spells CASGAGTETQYF. The CDR3 coding sequence is TGTGCCAGCGGAGCAGGGACCGAGACCCAGTACTTC.

This clonotype was detected many times. The gene calls are TRBV6-1 and TRBJ2-5; D might be TRBD1 or TRBD2, each matching 5 bases. The CDR3 length is 15 residues. Trimming stripped 6 bases from V and 0 bases from J, with 14 bases between. Germline V gene data show CDR1 as MNHNS and CDR2 as SASEGT. The chain's CDR3 is CASRRRDEYQETQYF. The CDR3 DNA reads as TGTGCCAGCAGACGCCGGGACGAGTACCAAGAGACCCAGTACTTC.

This clonotype was observed a handful of times. The gene calls are TRBV18 and TRBJ2-7; D is unresolved. The CDR3 sequence is 11 residues long. V lost 6 bases, J lost 7 bases, and 10 bases lay in between. The germline CDR1 and CDR2 sequences are KGHSH and LQKENI. The CDR3 nucleotides read TGTGCCAGCTCTCGCTTAGAGGAGCAGTACTTC. Its protein product is CASSRLEEQYF. The full variable domain, with the rest looked up from reference TRBV18 and TRBJ2-7, is NAGVMQNPRHLVRRRGQEARLRCSPMKGHSHVYWYRQLPEEGLKFMVYLQKENIIDESGMPKERFSAEFPKEGPSILRIQQVVRGDSAAYFCASSRLEEQYFGPGTRLTVT.

This clonotype was seen more than once but under ten times. CDR3 nucleotides: TGTGCCAGCAGCTTGACAGGGACAGGGGGCAATGAAAAACTGTTTTTT. Encoded protein: CASSLTGTGGNEKLFF. This rearrangement joins TRBV5-8 to TRBJ1-4; 12 bases agree with TRBD1. The CDR3 spans 16 residues. Unmatched junction bases numbered 3, after V lost 1 base and J lost 5 bases. Germline-derived CDR1 and CDR2 are SGHTS and YDEGEE.

The table lists this clonotype with a few counts. The DNA for the CDR3 is TGCGCCAGCAGCCAAGGGCCAGCGGGAGGTTCTGGAGATACGCAGTATTTT. Encoded protein: CASSQGPAGGSGDTQYF. The chain recombines TRBV4-3 with TRBJ2-3; TRBD2 matches at 9 bases. V was clipped by 1 base and J by 5 bases; unmatched bases: 10. The CDR3 loop spans 17 amino acids. Germline V gives CDR1 LGHNA, CDR2 YSLEER.